The sequence of this T cell receptor beta chain was determined in a study of T cells in localized non-small cell lung cancer. Study results and caveats: Exceeding tumor, uninvolved adjacent lung had the highest T cell clonality. Turning up in adjacent lung were a median around 50 of the top 100 tumor clones.

This clone rates as large. Its antigen is not identified. Other DNA sequences of this sample code for an identical CDR3. Trimming removed 5 bases at V and 2 bases at J, with 7 bases between. Looked up from germline, CDR1 is MNHGY and CDR2 is SAAAGT. CDR3 length: 14 amino acids. This table comes from immunoSEQ multiplex PCR, and its TCRdb copy is limited to in-frame clones, with some not included. The sample has some 3,500 clones, roughly 26% seen once; the top ten hold 13% to 15%. The chain joins TRBV6-8 to TRBJ1-6; possibly TRBD1 for D (5 bases). This material consisted of lung tumor tissue, taken before any cancer treatment. The TCR comes from a male donor aged 60 or over with stage I lung adenocarcinoma. Here the CDR3 reads CASSAGPYNSPLHF. The CDR3 DNA is TGTGCCAGCAGTGCAGGGCCCTATAATTCACCCCTCCACTTT.